This T cell receptor (beta chain) was documented in a study of molecular identifiers for immune sequencing clone quantification. The authors built bulk TCR libraries by previously described methods with listed TCR primers. TCRdb called the PCR reads again in MiXCR, with one record for every CDR3 protein. The table has nearly 650,000 distinct CDR3 sequences, approximately 24% seen once; the top ten hold about 0.8%. Study observations and caveats: Amid around 900,000 naive cells, spiked Jurkat TCR RNA from one cell was reportedly still detectable.

Regarding this clonotype: Its specificity is unknown. A read error may be the cause here, since a much bigger clone is one base away.

There are 13 residues in the CDR3. Germline CDR1 and CDR2: DFQATT and SNEGSKA (reference sequence). The sample comprised naive CD8+ T cells from blood, with Jurkat cell RNA spiked in. Regarding subset: FACS-sorted CD8+CD4-CCR7+CD45RA+ naive T cells. The rearrangement uses TRBV20-1 and TRBJ2-7; D may match TRBD1 or TRBD2 (5 bases each). This clonotype originated in a human donor in good health. Some libraries in this study had Jurkat cell RNA spiked in. The CDR3 protein is CSAKGTYSYERYF. The CDR3 DNA reads TGCAGTGCTAAAGGGACCTACTCCTACGAGCGGTACTTC.